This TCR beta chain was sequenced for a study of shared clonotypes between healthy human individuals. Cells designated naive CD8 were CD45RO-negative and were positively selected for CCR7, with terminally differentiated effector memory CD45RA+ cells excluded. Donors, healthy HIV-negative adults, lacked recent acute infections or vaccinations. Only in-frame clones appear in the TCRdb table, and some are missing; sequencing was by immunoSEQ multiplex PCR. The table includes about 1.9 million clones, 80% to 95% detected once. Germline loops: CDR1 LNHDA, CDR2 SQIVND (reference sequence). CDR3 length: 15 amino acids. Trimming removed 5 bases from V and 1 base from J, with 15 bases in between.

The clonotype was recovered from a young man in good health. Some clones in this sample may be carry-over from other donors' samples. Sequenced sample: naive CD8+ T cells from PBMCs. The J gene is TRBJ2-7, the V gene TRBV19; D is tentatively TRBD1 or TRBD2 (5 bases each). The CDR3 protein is CASSPGPKASYEQYF. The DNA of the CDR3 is TGTGCCAGTAGTCCGGGACCCAAGGCGTCCTACGAGCAGTACTTC.